The T cell receptor (beta chain) described here comes from a study of blood T cell repertoires in COVID-19. Overall study context: PBMCs, B-cell-depleted T cells, or T cells provided the cDNA or gDNA that made up the material.

This clone appeared a few times. This CDR3 has 13 amino acids. CDR1 is LGHDT and CDR2 is YNNKEL in the germline V gene (reference sequence). Trimming removed 6 bases from V and 3 bases from J; junction bases left unmatched: 2. The protocol was immunoSEQ multiplex PCR, while the TCRdb copy is restricted to in-frame clones and leaves out a portion. The data contain about 140,000 clones, roughly 80% of them seen just once; the ten biggest clones take up about 9.4%. The source of this sequence is a woman aged 45-59 years with active or convalescent COVID-19. V is TRBV3-1 (or the pseudogene TRBV3-2) and J is TRBJ1-1; 9 bases match TRBD1. The sample was peripheral blood. Written as DNA, the CDR3 is TGTGCCAGCAGGACAGGGGGGGACACTGAAGCTTTCTTT. Protein: CASRTGGDTEAFF.